The 16 T cell receptor beta chains given below trace back to one sample, sequenced in a study of persistence of HIV-infected CD4 T cells. These receptors have no identified antigens. This was the immunoSEQ version 4 assay in survey mode. Here immunoSEQ multiplex PCR was the method, and the copy in TCRdb shows in-frame clones only, minus some. The table lists around 35,000 clones, 80% of them singletons. Stimulation used 10 ug/mL lysate from CMV-infected fibroblasts. CD40L-negative CD69-negative CD45RO-high memory CD4+ T cells were sorted as populations depleted of antigen-responding cells. This specimen was CD4+ T cells sorted from PBMCs after approximately 20-hour stimulation, taken from a patient who received antiretroviral therapy. These receptors were collected from an adult man with HIV who was CMV-seropositive.

This chain links TRBV5-1 with TRBJ2-3; D is possibly TRBD1 (6 bases). The CDR3 contains 14 residues. Germline V gene sequence: CDR1 SGHRS, CDR2 YFSETQ. V was trimmed by 4 bases and J by 2 bases, leaving 11 bases between them. In DNA form, the CDR3 reads TGCGCCAGCAGCCCAGACAGGCCCACAGATACGCAGTATTTT. Translated: CASSPDRPTDTQYF.

This chain connects TRBV15 to TRBJ1-6; tentatively, D is TRBD1 (6 bases). The V end was cut by 6 bases, the J end by 5 bases, with 8 bases between. This CDR3 is built from 13 residues. Germline assignment: CDR1 LNHNV and CDR2 YYDKDF (reference sequence). This CDR3 reads CATRRGDNSPLHF. The CDR3 DNA sequence: TGTGCCACCAGGAGGGGGGATAATTCACCCCTCCACTTT.

The V gene is TRBV5-8, the J gene TRBJ1-1, with unresolved D. V lost 5 bases, J lost 5 bases, and 19 bases lay in between. The CDR3 runs to 15 residues. Germline V lookup: CDR1 SGHTS, CDR2 YDEGEE. The CDR3 sequence is CASSLQRHRGTEAFF. The CDR3, as DNA: TGTGCCAGCAGTCTCCAGCGACACCGTGGAACTGAAGCTTTCTTT.

This clone showed up just once. The rearrangement uses TRBV19 and TRBJ1-2, with TRBD1 identical over 8 bases. The CDR3 loop spans 14 amino acids. Germline lookup yields CDR1 LNHDA and CDR2 SQIVND (reference sequence). Trimming took 4 bases from V and 4 from J; bases not matched to a gene: 5. The CDR3, as DNA: TGTGCCAGTAGTACCCAGGGGGCCGGCTATGGCTACACCTTC. It translates to CASSTQGAGYGYTF.

The chain uses TRBV7-8 and TRBJ2-1; the D call may be TRBD1 or TRBD2 (5 bases each). The CDR3 totals 14 residues. With 5 bases removed from V and 6 bases from J, the gap between germline ends came to 14 bases. Germline CDR1 SGHVS, CDR2 FQNEAQ. CDR3 DNA: TGTGCCAGCAGCGACAGTCAAGGGAGCAATGAGCAGTTCTTC. This translates into CASSDSQGSNEQFF.

This sequence joins TRBV6-5 and TRBJ1-2; D gene unclear. The germline CDR1 and CDR2 sequences are MNHEY and SVGAGI. The CDR3 sequence is 13 residues long. Trimming cost V 4 bases and J 2 bases, with 8 bases left between them. The CDR3 here is CASSLGENYGYTF. Here the CDR3 DNA reads TGTGCCAGCAGTTTGGGCGAAAACTATGGCTACACCTTC.

The chain recombines TRBV6-1 with TRBJ2-7; D gene unclear. Per the germline V gene, CDR1 is MNHNS and CDR2 is SASEGT. CDR3 length: 15 residues. V was clipped by 3 bases and J by 0 bases, with 12 bases between them. The CDR3 reads CASSEGPSSSYEQYF. For the CDR3, the DNA is TGTGCCAGCAGTGAGGGCCCGAGTAGCTCCTACGAGCAGTACTTC.

This chain joins TRBV5-4 and TRBJ1-2, with D unresolved. Germline loops: CDR1 SGHNT, CDR2 YYREEE (reference sequence). The CDR3 has 13 residues. Trimming pared 4 bases from V and 4 bases from J, leaving 11 bases between. In DNA, the CDR3 is TGTGCCAGCAGCACCGACGGACTCTATGGCTACACCTTC. This gives the protein CASSTDGLYGYTF. Supplemented by reference TRBV5-4 and TRBJ1-2, the full variable domain reads ETGVTQSPTHLIKTRGQQVTLRCSSQSGHNTVSWYQQALGQGPQFIFQYYREEENGRGNFPPRFSGLQFPNYSSELNVNALELDDSALYLCASSTDGLYGYTFGSGTRLTVV.

This chain joins TRBV19 and TRBJ2-6; D unresolved. The CDR3 totals 17 residues. Looked up from germline, CDR1 is LNHDA and CDR2 is SQIVND (reference sequence). Trimming left V 5 bases short and J 3 bases short, with 17 bases between. The CDR3 bases are TGTGCCAGTAGTCCCGGCTACAACCGTTTTGGGGCCAACGTCCTGACTTTC. It translates to CASSPGYNRFGANVLTF.

This clone was counted a few times. This chain joins TRBV5-1 and TRBJ2-7; unclear D gene. The V gene lost 3 bases and the J gene lost 3 bases, with 10 bases spanning the gap. Germline V gene lookup returns CDR1 SGHRS and CDR2 YFSETQ. This CDR3 contains 13 residues. The CDR3 sequence is CASSSLQSYEQYF. The CDR3 region has the DNA TGCGCCAGCAGCTCTTTGCAGAGCTACGAGCAGTACTTC.

The CDR3 bases are TGCGCCAGCAGCTTGGAGGACTATACCAATGAGCAGTTCTTC. It specifies CASSLEDYTNEQFF. This sequence joins TRBV5-1 and TRBJ2-1, with a weak D call TRBD2 (6 bases). The V gene's germline CDR1 is SGHRS and CDR2 YFSETQ. This CDR3 comprises 14 residues. Deletions cut 0 bases from V and 6 bases from J, with 10 bases between.

Only a few counts were recorded for this clone. This chain links TRBV6-1 with TRBJ1-5; D possibly corresponds to TRBD1 (5 bases). With 4 bases removed from V and 3 bases from J, the gap between germline ends came to 16 bases. Germline V gives CDR1 MNHNS, CDR2 SASEGT. The CDR3 has 16 residues. The CDR3 spells CASSALGGSYNQPQHF. Written as DNA, the CDR3 is TGTGCCAGCAGTGCTCTTGGGGGGTCCTACAATCAGCCCCAGCATTTT.

The rearrangement joins TRBV7-9 to TRBJ2-7, with 8 bases matching TRBD1. Germline loops: CDR1 SEHNR, CDR2 FQNEAQ (reference sequence). CDR3 size: 17 residues. The junction had 13 bases not matched to a gene; V was cut back by 1 base and J by 5 bases. CDR3 sequence: CASSLVVGRGLKNEQYF. The CDR3 DNA reads as TGTGCCAGCAGCTTAGTCGTGGGCAGGGGGCTAAAGAACGAGCAGTACTTC.

This rearrangement joins TRBV2 to TRBJ1-1; the D is unclear. V shed 7 bases and J shed 4 bases, with 13 bases lying between them. This CDR3 comprises 13 residues. Per germline, CDR1 SNHLY and CDR2 FYNNEI. The CDR3 loop is CASTRTEFTEAFF. CDR3 nucleotide sequence: TGTGCCAGCACACGCACCGAATTCACTGAAGCTTTCTTT.

V usage is TRBV7-8 and J usage is TRBJ1-5; 11 bases fit TRBD1. There are 14 residues in the CDR3. Unmatched junction bases numbered 4, after V lost 5 bases and J lost 7 bases. Germline V gene data show CDR1 as SGHVS and CDR2 as FQNEAQ. The CDR3 protein is CASSPGQGVQPQHF. The CDR3 coding sequence is TGTGCCAGCAGCCCGGGACAGGGGGTACAGCCCCAGCATTTT. The variable domain in full, completed from reference TRBV7-8 and TRBJ1-5, reads GAGVSQSPRYKVAKRGQDVALRCDPISGHVSLFWYQQALGQGPEFLTYFQNEAQLDKSGLPSDRFFAERPEGSVSTLKIQRTQQEDSAVYLCASSPGQGVQPQHFGDGTRLSIL.

This clone occurred a few times. This chain joins TRBV4-1 and TRBJ1-5; possibly TRBD1 for D (5 bases). CDR1 is MGHRA and CDR2 is YSYEKL in the germline V gene. Trimming cost V 1 base and J 5 bases, with 12 bases left between them. This CDR3 has 15 amino acids. CDR3 nucleotides: TGCGCCAGCAGCCAAGCCGGGACCACTTATCAGCCCCAGCATTTT. It encodes CASSQAGTTYQPQHF.